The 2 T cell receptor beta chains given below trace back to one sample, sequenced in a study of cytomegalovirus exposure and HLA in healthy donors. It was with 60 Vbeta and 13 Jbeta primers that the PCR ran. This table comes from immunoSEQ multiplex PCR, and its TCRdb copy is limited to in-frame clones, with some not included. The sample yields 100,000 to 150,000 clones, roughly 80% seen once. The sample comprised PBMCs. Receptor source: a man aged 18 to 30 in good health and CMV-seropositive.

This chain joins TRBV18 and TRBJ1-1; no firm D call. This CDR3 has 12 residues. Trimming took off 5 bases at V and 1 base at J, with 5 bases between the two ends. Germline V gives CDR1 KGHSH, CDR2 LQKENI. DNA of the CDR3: TGTGCCAGCTCATCAGAGAACACTGAAGCTTTCTTT. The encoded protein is CASSSENTEAFF. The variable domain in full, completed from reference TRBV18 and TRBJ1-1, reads NAGVMQNPRHLVRRRGQEARLRCSPMKGHSHVYWYRQLPEEGLKFMVYLQKENIIDESGMPKERFSAEFPKEGPSILRIQQVVRGDSAAYFCASSSENTEAFFGQGTRLTVV.

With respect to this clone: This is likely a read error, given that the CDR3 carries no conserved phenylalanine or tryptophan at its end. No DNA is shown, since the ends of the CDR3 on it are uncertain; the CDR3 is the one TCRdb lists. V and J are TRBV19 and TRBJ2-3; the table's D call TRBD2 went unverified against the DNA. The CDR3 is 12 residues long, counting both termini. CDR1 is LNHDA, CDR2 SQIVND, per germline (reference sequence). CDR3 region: CASNRAGGPPSV.